Shown below are 3 T cell receptor beta chains from a single sample sequenced in a study of T-cell reconstitution after alpha-beta-depleted transplantation in children. Unique molecular identifiers were used to barcode this TCRbeta library. MiXCR was run by TCRdb on the PCR reads, yielding one entry per CDR3 protein. The data hold about 980,000 distinct CDR3 sequences, with 25% to 35% observed a single time. The specimen was PBMCs, mostly from graft donor cells, collected 360 days after TCRalphabeta/CD19-depleted stem cell transplant. The receptors were sampled from a boy in the first two years of life who had a stem cell transplant for SCID, so the T cells may come from the graft donor.

This clonotype turned up a few times. The J gene is TRBJ2-5, the V gene TRBV20-1, with 9 bases lining up with TRBD2. The CDR3 extends over 19 amino acids. The germline V gene has CDR1 DFQATT and CDR2 SNEGSKA (reference sequence). V lost 6 bases and J lost 4; bases outside the gene matches: 24. This CDR3 is CSAEGGDPSGAVPIETQYF. DNA for the CDR3: TGCAGTGCCGAGGGAGGGGACCCTAGCGGGGCCGTACCCATAGAGACCCAGTACTTC.

The chain has TRBV24-1 and TRBJ2-1; 7 nucleotides match TRBD1. Germline V gene data show CDR1 as KGHDR and CDR2 as SFDVKD. This CDR3 contains 16 residues. With V trimmed by 3 bases and J by 0 bases, 4 bases remained unmatched. The CDR3 here is CATSDGGQSSYNEQFF. CDR3 in DNA: TGTGCCACCAGTGATGGGGGACAGAGCTCCTACAATGAGCAGTTCTTC.

V is TRBV5-1 and J is TRBJ2-3, with 7 bases matching TRBD2. Per the germline V gene, CDR1 is SGHRS and CDR2 is YFSETQ. The V segment lost 5 bases and the J segment 2 bases; nucleotides outside the gene matches: 14. The CDR3 is 17 amino acids. In DNA form, the CDR3 reads TGCGCCAGCAGTCCGACCTACTCAGCGGGGACCACAGATACGCAGTATTTT. This gives the protein CASSPTYSAGTTDTQYF.